The TCR beta chain described here comes from a study of cytomegalovirus exposure and HLA in healthy donors. At the level of the study: In a later analysis, the roughly 120 validation repertoires were reported to have used the same platform as the approximately 700 first-cohort repertoires.

The V end was cut by 7 bases, the J end by 4 bases, with 14 bases between. Germline V gene lookup returns CDR1 MNHEY and CDR2 SMNVEV (reference sequence). This CDR3 region has 13 residues. Only in-frame clones appear in the TCRdb table, and some are missing; sequencing was by immunoSEQ multiplex PCR. The data hold about 98,000 clones, with around 85% observed a single time. The chain is built from TRBV27 and TRBJ2-7; D is ambiguous. The material sequenced was PBMCs. This TCR was recovered from a woman aged 25-40 years in good health and CMV-seronegative. CDR3 residues: CASTKYDGYEQYF. The CDR3 DNA is TGTGCCAGCACCAAATACGACGGGTACGAGCAGTACTTC.